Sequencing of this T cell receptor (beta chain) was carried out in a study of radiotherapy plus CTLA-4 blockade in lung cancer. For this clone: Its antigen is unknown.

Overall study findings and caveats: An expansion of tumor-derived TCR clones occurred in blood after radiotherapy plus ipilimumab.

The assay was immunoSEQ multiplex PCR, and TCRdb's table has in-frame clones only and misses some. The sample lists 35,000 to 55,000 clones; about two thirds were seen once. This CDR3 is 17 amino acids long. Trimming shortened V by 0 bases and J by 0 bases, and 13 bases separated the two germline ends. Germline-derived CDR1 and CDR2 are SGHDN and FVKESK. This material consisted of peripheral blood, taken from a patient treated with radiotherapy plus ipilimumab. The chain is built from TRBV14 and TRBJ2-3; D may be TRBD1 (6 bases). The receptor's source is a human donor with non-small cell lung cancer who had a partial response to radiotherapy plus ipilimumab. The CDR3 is CASSQDFGGTSTDTQYF. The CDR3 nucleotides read TGTGCCAGCAGCCAAGATTTCGGTGGGACAAGCACAGATACGCAGTATTTT. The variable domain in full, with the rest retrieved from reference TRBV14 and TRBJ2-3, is EAGVTQFPSHSVIEKGQTVTLRCDPISGHDNLYWYRRVMGKEIKFLLHFVKESKQDESGMPNNRFLAERTGGTYSTLKVQPAELEDSGVYFCASSQDFGGTSTDTQYFGPGTRLTVL.